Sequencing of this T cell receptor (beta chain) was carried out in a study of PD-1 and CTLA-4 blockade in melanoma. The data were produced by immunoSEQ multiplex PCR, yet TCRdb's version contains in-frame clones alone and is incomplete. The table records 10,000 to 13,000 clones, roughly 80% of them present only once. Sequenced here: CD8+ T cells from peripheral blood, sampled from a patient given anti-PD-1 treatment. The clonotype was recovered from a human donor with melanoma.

The CDR3 DNA reads as TGCAGCGTTGGACTTGTCACTGAAGCTTTCTTT. This gives the protein CSVGLVTEAFF. The chain links TRBV29-1 to TRBJ1-1; D is ambiguous. The V end was cut by 4 bases, the J end by 4 bases, with 7 bases between. The CDR3 extends over 11 amino acids. Germline V gene sequence: CDR1 SQVTM, CDR2 ANQGSEA.